A single T cell receptor beta chain is shown here with its context. This specimen comes from a study of control samples from healthy donors and cancer patients. Trimming cost V 4 bases and J 1 base, with 10 bases left between them. The CDR3 covers 14 residues. Germline V gene sequence: CDR1 MNHNY, CDR2 SVGAGI (reference sequence). Produced via immunoSEQ multiplex PCR; TCRdb's table is partial and in-frame only. The table shows 85,000 to 90,000 clones, with 86% occurring only once. The sequence was collected from a man younger than 45 in good health. Sequencing used blood. The chain carries TRBV6-6 and TRBJ1-1; D ambiguous. The CDR3: CASSSPDRNTEAFF. CDR3 DNA: TGTGCCAGCAGTTCCCCGGACCGGAACACTGAAGCTTTCTTT.